A single sample gave rise to the 8 T cell receptor beta chains below, sequenced in a study of shared clonotypes between healthy human individuals. Only in-frame clones appear in the TCRdb table, and some are missing; sequencing was by immunoSEQ multiplex PCR. The sample contains around 690,000 clones, 80% to 95% of which appear only once. The sample consisted of memory CD8+ T cells from PBMCs. Indicated subset: CD45RO+ cells pooled with CCR7-negative TemRA cells. The receptors come from a man between 18 and 29 years old in good health. Some clones in this sample may be carry-over from other donors' samples.

The V gene is TRBV27, the J gene TRBJ2-4, with a possible D match to TRBD1 (6 bases). Germline CDR1 is MNHEY and CDR2 is SMNVEV (reference sequence). V was clipped by 5 bases and J by 4 bases, with 15 bases between them. CDR3 length: 15 amino acids. This CDR3 reads CASSQGTQAKNIQYF. The CDR3 DNA sequence: TGTGCCAGCAGTCAGGGGACCCAGGCGAAAAACATTCAGTACTTC.

The genes are TRBV28 and TRBJ1-1; 7 bases line up with TRBD1. V trimming: 3 bases; J trimming: 4 bases; junction bases outside the gene matches: 5. Germline CDR1 and CDR2: MDHEN and SYDVKM. The CDR3 length is 14 residues. Here the CDR3 reads CASSLRRGLTEAFF. CDR3 coding DNA: TGTGCCAGCAGTTTGCGGAGGGGGCTCACTGAAGCTTTCTTT.

The chain couples TRBV6-5 to TRBJ2-7; D remains ambiguous. Trimming took off 0 bases at V and 6 bases at J, with 15 bases between the two ends. CDR1 is MNHEY, CDR2 SVGAGI, per germline. The length of the CDR3 is 15 residues. CDR3 DNA sequence: TGTGCCAGCAGTTACTCGAATGGGGATAAGCTCGAGCAGTACTTC. Its translation: CASSYSNGDKLEQYF.

V is TRBV9 and J is TRBJ1-2; D call uncertain. Trimming removed 2 bases at V and 3 bases at J, with 11 bases between. This CDR3 has 14 residues. Germline CDR1 is SGDLS and CDR2 is YYNGEE. DNA for the CDR3: TGTGCCAGCAGCGTCTTCGACGGATACTATGGCTACACCTTC. Amino acids: CASSVFDGYYGYTF.

The chain uses TRBV9 and TRBJ2-2; D gene unclear. The CDR3 is 14 amino acids. The V end was cut by 0 bases, the J end by 1 base, with 4 bases between. Germline V gives CDR1 SGDLS, CDR2 YYNGEE. CDR3 coding DNA: TGTGCCAGCAGCGTAGGGGAGAACACCGGGGAGCTGTTTTTT. Translated: CASSVGENTGELFF.

The chain uses TRBV28 and TRBJ1-1, with D tentatively TRBD1 (6 bases). The CDR3 length is 15 residues. Germline lookup yields CDR1 MDHEN and CDR2 SYDVKM. V was clipped by 4 bases and J by 2 bases, with 14 bases between them. The DNA for the CDR3 is TGTGCCAGCAGTTCCCCGGGCAGGGGCAACACTGAAGCTTTCTTT. It encodes CASSSPGRGNTEAFF. Full variable domain (outside the CDR3, taken from reference TRBV28 and TRBJ1-1): DVKVTQSSRYLVKRTGEKVFLECVQDMDHENMFWYRQDPGLGLRLIYFSYDVKMKEKGDIPEGYSVSREKKERFSLILESASTNQTSMYLCASSSPGRGNTEAFFGQGTRLTVV.

The V and J genes are TRBV15 and TRBJ1-5; 12 bases agree with TRBD1. Germline-derived CDR1 and CDR2 are LNHNV and YYDKDF (reference sequence). Germline trimming cut 6 bases from V and 7 bases from J; bases unmatched to any gene: 7. The CDR3 consists of 15 residues. The CDR3 protein is CATRRDRGLGQPQHF. The CDR3 DNA is TGTGCCACCAGAAGGGACAGGGGGCTTGGGCAGCCCCAGCATTTT.

The chain couples TRBV6-5 to TRBJ1-4; TRBD1 matches 7 bases. The V gene's germline CDR1 is MNHEY and CDR2 SVGAGI. The length of the CDR3 is 15 residues. Trimming removed 3 bases from V and 6 bases from J; junction bases left unmatched: 7. The CDR3 here is CASSYSDRDHEKLFF. The CDR3 DNA sequence: TGTGCCAGCAGTTATTCTGACAGGGACCATGAAAAACTGTTTTTT.